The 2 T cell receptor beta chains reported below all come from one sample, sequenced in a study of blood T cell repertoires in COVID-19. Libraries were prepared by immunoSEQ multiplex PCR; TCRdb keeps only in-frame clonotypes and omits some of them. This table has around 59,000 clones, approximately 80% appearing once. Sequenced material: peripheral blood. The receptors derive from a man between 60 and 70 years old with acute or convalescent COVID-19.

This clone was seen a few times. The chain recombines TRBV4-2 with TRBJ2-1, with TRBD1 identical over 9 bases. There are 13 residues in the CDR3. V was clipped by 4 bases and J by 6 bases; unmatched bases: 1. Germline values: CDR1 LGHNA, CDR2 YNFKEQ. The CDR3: CASSLQGANEQFF. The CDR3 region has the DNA TGTGCCAGCAGCCTACAGGGGGCCAATGAGCAGTTCTTC.

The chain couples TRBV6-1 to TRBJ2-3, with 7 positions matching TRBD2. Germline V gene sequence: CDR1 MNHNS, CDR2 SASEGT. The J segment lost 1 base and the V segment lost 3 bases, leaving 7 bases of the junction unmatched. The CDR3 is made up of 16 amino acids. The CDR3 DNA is TGTGCCAGCAGTGACCAAAGCGGGGTAGGCACAGATACGCAGTATTTT. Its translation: CASSDQSGVGTDTQYF.